This T cell receptor beta chain was identified in a study of PD-1 blockade in classical Hodgkin lymphoma. Study as a whole: Patients got intravenous nivolumab 3 mg/kg every 2 weeks.

Time point described: cycle 4 day 1 (C4D1), after 6 weeks of nivolumab. The patients all showed relapse after autologous stem cell transplantation, while their brentuximab vedotin exposure varied. In regard to this clone: Its antigen remains unidentified.

The study's findings and limits: Why the repertoires differ is still unclear, perhaps disease activity or prior therapy. Significant TCR diversity gains by C4D1 occurred in CD4+ but not CD8+ cells.

Using immunoSEQ multiplex PCR, the repertoire was profiled, and TCRdb retains in-frame clones only, with some absent. The table includes roughly 100,000 clones, approximately 90% detected once. CDR3 length equals 14 residues. After removal of 2 bases from V and 4 bases from J, the junction contained 4 bases not matched to a gene. Germline assignment: CDR1 GTSNPN and CDR2 SVGIG (reference sequence). The source was peripheral blood mononuclear cells (PBMCs), collected before the fourth cycle of nivolumab. This sequence joins TRBV30 and TRBJ1-1; the match to TRBD1 covers 10 bases. The TCR originated in a human donor with classical Hodgkin lymphoma. In nucleotides, the CDR3 is TGTGCCTGGAGTAGACAGGGGGCGCGCACTGAAGCTTTCTTT. It specifies CAWSRQGARTEAFF.